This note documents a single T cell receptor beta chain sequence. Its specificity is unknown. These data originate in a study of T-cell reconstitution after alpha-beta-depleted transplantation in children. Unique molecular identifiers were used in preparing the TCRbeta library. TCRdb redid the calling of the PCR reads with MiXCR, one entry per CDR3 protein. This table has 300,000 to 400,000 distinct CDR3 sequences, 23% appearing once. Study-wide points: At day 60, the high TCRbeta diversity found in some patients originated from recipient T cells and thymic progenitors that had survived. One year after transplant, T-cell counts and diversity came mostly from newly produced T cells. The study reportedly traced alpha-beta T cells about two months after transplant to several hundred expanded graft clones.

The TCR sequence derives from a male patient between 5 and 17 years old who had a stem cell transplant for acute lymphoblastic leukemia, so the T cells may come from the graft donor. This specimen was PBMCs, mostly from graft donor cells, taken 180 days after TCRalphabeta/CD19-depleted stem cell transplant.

CDR3 sequence (DNA): TGTGCCAGCAGTTCATACCCGCAGGGGGCTTTCAACGAGCAGTACTTC. It codes for CASSSYPQGAFNEQYF. The chain uses TRBV27 and TRBJ2-7; the match to TRBD1 covers 8 bases. CDR1 is MNHEY, CDR2 SMNVEV, per germline (reference sequence). The CDR3 has 16 amino acids. J lost 5 bases, V lost 4 bases, and 13 bases had no gene match.